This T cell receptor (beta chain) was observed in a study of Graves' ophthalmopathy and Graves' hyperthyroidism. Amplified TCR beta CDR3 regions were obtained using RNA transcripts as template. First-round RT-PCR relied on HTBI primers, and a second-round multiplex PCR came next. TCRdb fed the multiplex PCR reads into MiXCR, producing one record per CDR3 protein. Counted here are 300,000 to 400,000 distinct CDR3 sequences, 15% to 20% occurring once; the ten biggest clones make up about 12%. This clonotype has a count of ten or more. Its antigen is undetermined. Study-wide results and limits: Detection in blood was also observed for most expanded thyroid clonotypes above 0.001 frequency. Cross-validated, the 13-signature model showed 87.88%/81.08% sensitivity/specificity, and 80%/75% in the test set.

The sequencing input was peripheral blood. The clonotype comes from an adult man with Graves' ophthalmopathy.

The CDR3 here is CASSERPGQVSYEQYF. Written as DNA, the CDR3 is TGTGCCAGCAGCGAACGACCGGGACAGGTTTCCTACGAGCAGTACTTC. The J gene is TRBJ2-7, the V gene TRBV7-6; TRBD1 agrees at 8 bases. The germline gives CDR1 SGHVS, CDR2 FNYEAQ. Trimming cost V 5 bases and J 1 base; bases outside gene matches: 10. The CDR3 has 16 amino acids. The variable domain in full, completed from reference TRBV7-6 and TRBJ2-7, reads GAGVSQSPRYKVTKRGQDVALRCDPISGHVSLYWYRQALGQGPEFLTYFNYEAQQDKSGLPNDRFSAERPEGSISTLTIQRTEQRDSAMYRCASSERPGQVSYEQYFGPGTRLTVT.